This T cell receptor (beta chain) was recorded in a study of cytomegalovirus exposure and HLA in healthy donors. V trimming: 10 bases; J trimming: 0 bases; junction bases outside the gene matches: 19. The length of the CDR3 is 18 residues. Germline values: CDR1 MGHRA, CDR2 YSYEKL. PCR involved 60 Vbeta and 13 Jbeta primers. Data came from immunoSEQ multiplex PCR; TCRdb stores just in-frame clones and leaves some out. The data hold more than 65,000 clones, with around 70% observed a single time. The source of this sequence is a woman aged 45-60 years in good health and CMV-seropositive. Sequencing used PBMCs. The chain joins TRBV4-1 to TRBJ2-7; the match to TRBD2 covers 9 bases. This CDR3 reads CAKGDKGLAGYLSYEQYF. DNA of the CDR3: TGCGCCAAAGGGGATAAGGGGCTAGCGGGATACCTCTCCTACGAGCAGTACTTC.